The subject of this entry is one T cell receptor (beta chain). The data were obtained in a study of blood T cell repertoires in COVID-19. About the research overall: PBMCs, B-cell-depleted T cells, or T cells were the source of the cDNA or gDNA that made up the material.

Trimming removed 8 bases at V and 4 bases at J, with 9 bases between. The CDR3 totals 11 residues. In germline, CDR1 is MNHEY, CDR2 SMNVEV (reference sequence). Study processing details: Nucleated cell counts were estimated from reference gene primer amplification. TCRdb keeps only in-frame clones here, not all; method: immunoSEQ multiplex PCR. V and J calls and clone size are those listed in that table; D and trimming were worked out from the DNA. This table has 300,000 to 400,000 clones, 80% to 90% appearing once. The sequencing input was peripheral blood. The clonotype was recovered from a woman between 50 and 59 years old with COVID-19, enrolled during active disease. The J gene is TRBJ2-7, the V gene TRBV27; tentatively, D is TRBD2 (6 bases). CDR3 amino acids: CASRRGYEQYF. The DNA for the CDR3 is TGTGCCAGCCGTCGGGGGTACGAGCAGTACTTC.